These T cell receptor beta chains were read from a single sample in a study of blood T cells in healthy people across ages. In TCRdb, the 5' RACE reads were re-called with MiXCR into one record per CDR3 protein. Found here are hundreds of thousands of distinct CDR3 sequences, about 52% of them singletons; the top ten hold roughly a third. Sequenced material: blood. The receptors originated from an older woman in good health. CDR3s include the opening cysteine and the closing phenylalanine or tryptophan. The order of the fields is V gene, clone size, J gene, CDR3 protein. For some rows the clone size is stated as once, few or many, or as a class when expanded; others skip it.

V gene: TRBV12-3/TRBV12-4
clone size: NA
J gene: TRBJ1-5
CDR3 protein: CASSFGQGNQPQHF

V gene: TRBV7-2
clone size: few
J gene: TRBJ2-3
CDR3 protein: CASSPKSGRVIDTQYF

V gene: TRBV7-8
clone size: NA
J gene: TRBJ2-7
CDR3 protein: CASRRTGYSYEQYF

V gene: TRBV24-1
clone size: NA
J gene: TRBJ1-2
CDR3 protein: CATGGSNYGYTF

V gene: TRBV29-1
clone size: few
J gene: TRBJ2-1
CDR3 protein: CSVDAGVQGNEQFF

V gene: TRBV25-1
clone size: NA
J gene: TRBJ2-1
CDR3 protein: CASRGQGDRNEQFF

V gene: TRBV7-2
clone size: many
J gene: TRBJ2-5
CDR3 protein: CASSSLETQYF

V gene: TRBV5-1
clone size: NA
J gene: TRBJ2-1
CDR3 protein: CASSSGSSSANEQFF

V gene: TRBV4-3
clone size: few
J gene: TRBJ2-7
CDR3 protein: CASSQDHREPYEQYF

V gene: TRBV6-2/TRBV6-3
clone size: few
J gene: TRBJ2-4
CDR3 protein: CASSPRGAQAKNIQYF

V gene: TRBV5-1
clone size: NA
J gene: NA
CDR3 protein: CASSVDGQPSKNIQYF

V gene: TRBV6-5
clone size: NA
J gene: TRBJ2-3
CDR3 protein: CASSYSSTDTQYF

V gene: TRBV20-1
clone size: NA
J gene: TRBJ2-7
CDR3 protein: CSARDFLAGYYERYF

V gene: TRBV5-1
clone size: NA
J gene: TRBJ1-1
CDR3 protein: CASSLMGGLNTEAFF

V gene: TRBV20-1
clone size: few
J gene: TRBJ2-1
CDR3 protein: CSARRPGQGAQSWFF

V gene: TRBV3-1
clone size: NA
J gene: TRBJ2-7
CDR3 protein: CASSQGLGGNEQYF

V gene: TRBV6-6
clone size: NA
J gene: TRBJ2-1
CDR3 protein: CASSPPLAGIYNEQFF

V gene: TRBV14
clone size: few
J gene: TRBJ2-5
CDR3 protein: CASSRLVQETQYF

V gene: TRBV4-2
clone size: once
J gene: TRBJ1-6
CDR3 protein: CASSQVNNSPLHF

V gene: TRBV4-2
clone size: NA
J gene: TRBJ2-4
CDR3 protein: CASSQEGQGAEEQYF

V gene: TRBV10-3
clone size: NA
J gene: TRBJ1-1
CDR3 protein: CAIRGDWGTEAFF

V gene: TRBV7-2
clone size: few
J gene: TRBJ2-3
CDR3 protein: CASSPRGTSGSADTQYF

V gene: TRBV4-3
clone size: few
J gene: TRBJ2-7
CDR3 protein: CASSQEPGGASYEQYF

V gene: TRBV20-1
clone size: NA
J gene: TRBJ2-3
CDR3 protein: CSAIRGTDTQYF

V gene: TRBV29-1
clone size: many
J gene: TRBJ2-1
CDR3 protein: CSVVGGTAPNEQFF

V gene: TRBV5-1
clone size: NA
J gene: NA
CDR3 protein: CASSLRSGGPGETQYF

V gene: TRBV9
clone size: NA
J gene: TRBJ2-1
CDR3 protein: CASSVENEQFF

V gene: TRBV20-1
clone size: few
J gene: TRBJ2-1
CDR3 protein: CSARQGAANEQFF

V gene: TRBV5-6
clone size: NA
J gene: TRBJ2-1
CDR3 protein: CASSLHGQGYYNEQFF

V gene: TRBV30
clone size: NA
J gene: TRBJ2-5
CDR3 protein: CAWSKTLAGTQETQYF

V gene: TRBV7-9
clone size: NA
J gene: TRBJ2-1
CDR3 protein: CASSSHTSGSYNEQFF

V gene: TRBV15
clone size: NA
J gene: TRBJ1-4
CDR3 protein: CATGAGPNEKLFF

V gene: TRBV27
clone size: few
J gene: TRBJ2-7
CDR3 protein: CASSLQDYEQYF

V gene: TRBV29-1
clone size: few
J gene: TRBJ2-2
CDR3 protein: CSADLPTGELFF

V gene: TRBV20-1
clone size: NA
J gene: TRBJ2-1
CDR3 protein: CSARDAGRGADEQFF

V gene: TRBV28
clone size: NA
J gene: TRBJ2-3
CDR3 protein: CASSLPFKIGDTQYF

V gene: TRBV10-3
clone size: NA
J gene: TRBJ2-5
CDR3 protein: CAISERSGTETQYF

V gene: TRBV7-2
clone size: NA
J gene: TRBJ2-7
CDR3 protein: CASSLWTSGRRGLGYEQYF

V gene: TRBV20-1
clone size: once
J gene: TRBJ1-4
CDR3 protein: CSAERLAGGNNEKLFF

V gene: TRBV9
clone size: NA
J gene: TRBJ2-3
CDR3 protein: CASSVRPSRTDTQYF

V gene: TRBV5-1
clone size: NA
J gene: TRBJ2-6
CDR3 protein: CASSTGTSLAGANVLTF

V gene: TRBV4-3
clone size: few
J gene: TRBJ1-1
CDR3 protein: CASSQSASWNTEAFF

V gene: TRBV15
clone size: few
J gene: TRBJ2-7
CDR3 protein: CATSRDRGGEQYF

V gene: TRBV10-3
clone size: few
J gene: NA
CDR3 protein: CAISEWDRTYEQYF

V gene: TRBV20-1
clone size: NA
J gene: TRBJ2-2
CDR3 protein: CSASAAREFSGELFF